The sequence of this T cell receptor beta chain was determined in a study of blood T cell repertoires in COVID-19. On the study more broadly: Sources were T cells, B-cell-depleted T cells, or PBMCs; the material itself was cDNA or gDNA.

The ends lost 4 bases at V and 1 base at J; junction bases unmatched: 9. The germline CDR1 and CDR2 sequences are KGHSH and LQKENI. The CDR3 runs 18 residues. Which cohort a participant joined came from the clinical history participants gave. In the original workflow: How many nucleated cells were present was estimated from reference gene primer amplification. Assay used: immunoSEQ multiplex PCR; TCRdb lists only in-frame clones, some missing. The DNA gave D and trimming, while V, J and clone size come from that table. This sample carries 230,000 or so clones, roughly 88% of them seen once, and the ten largest clones take roughly 14%.

Material for sequencing was PBMCs or T cells enriched from blood (not recorded which). The chain uses TRBV18 and TRBJ2-2; 10 bases are shared with TRBD1. The sequence derives from a woman between 50 and 59 years old with acute COVID-19. CDR3 in amino acids: CASSRETGGARNTGELFF. The CDR3 DNA reads TGTGCCAGCTCACGGGAGACAGGGGGCGCAAGGAACACCGGGGAGCTGTTTTTT.